This TCR beta chain comes out of a study of blood T cell repertoires in COVID-19. Study in general: COVID-19 samples, acute and convalescent, were from the United States, Italy and Spain. The analysed material was cDNA or gDNA that came from T cells, B-cell-depleted T cells, or PBMCs.

V shed 0 bases, J shed 6 bases, and the junction held 5 bases outside the gene matches. CDR1 is LNHNV, CDR2 YYDKDF, per germline (reference sequence). CDR3 length equals 17 residues. TCRdb's table, derived via immunoSEQ multiplex PCR, lists solely in-frame clones and lacks some. The table shows some 40,000 clones, with 80% occurring only once. The sequenced sample was peripheral blood. This receptor was identified in an elderly man with active or convalescent COVID-19. This chain uses TRBV15 with TRBJ2-2, with 12 nucleotides matching TRBD2. The CDR3 DNA reads as TGTGCCACCAGCAGAGAACTAGCGGGAGGCCCGGCCGGGGAGCTGTTTTTT. Translating it yields CATSRELAGGPAGELFF.